The T cell receptor beta chain under discussion was sequenced for a study of T cells after yellow fever vaccination. Study results and limitations: Reappearance after the booster was observed for most primary-vaccination clones (roughly 97% CD4, roughly 90% CD8).

This clonotype was detected only a few times. Its antigen is as yet unknown. The CDR3 spans 15 residues. The germline V gene encodes CDR1 SGHRS and CDR2 YFSETQ. Trimming took off 1 base at V and 0 bases at J, with 8 bases between the two ends. TCRdb re-derived calls from the 5' RACE reads in MiXCR, one entry per CDR3 protein. The data contain a few hundred thousand distinct CDR3 sequences, under 15% of them singletons. The sample was CD4+ T cells sorted from PBMCs, taken 15 days after the yellow fever booster vaccination. The clonotype originates from a man aged 18 to 29 who received the YFV17D yellow fever vaccine. V and J are TRBV5-1 and TRBJ2-1; D not resolved. CDR3 DNA: TGCGCCAGCAGCTTGCAGTCGTTCTCCTACAATGAGCAGTTCTTC. Protein: CASSLQSFSYNEQFF.